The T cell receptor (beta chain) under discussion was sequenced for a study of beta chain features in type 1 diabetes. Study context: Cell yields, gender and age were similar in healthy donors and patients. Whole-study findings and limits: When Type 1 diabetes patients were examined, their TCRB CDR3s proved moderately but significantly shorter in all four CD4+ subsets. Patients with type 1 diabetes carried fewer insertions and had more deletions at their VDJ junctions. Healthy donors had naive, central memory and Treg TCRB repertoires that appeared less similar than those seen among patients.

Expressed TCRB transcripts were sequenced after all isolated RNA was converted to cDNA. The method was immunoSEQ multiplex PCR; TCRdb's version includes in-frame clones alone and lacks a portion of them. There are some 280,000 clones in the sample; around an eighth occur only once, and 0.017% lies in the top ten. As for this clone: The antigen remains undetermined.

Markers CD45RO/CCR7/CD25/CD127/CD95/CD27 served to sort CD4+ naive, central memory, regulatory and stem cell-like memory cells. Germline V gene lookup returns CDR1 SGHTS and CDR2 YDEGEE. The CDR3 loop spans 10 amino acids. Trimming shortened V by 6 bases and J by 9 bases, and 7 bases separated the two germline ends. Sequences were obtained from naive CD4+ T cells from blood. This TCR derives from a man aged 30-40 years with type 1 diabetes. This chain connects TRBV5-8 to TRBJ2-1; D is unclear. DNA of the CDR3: TGTGCCAGCATCCTTTTTGAGCAGTTCTTC. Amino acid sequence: CASILFEQFF. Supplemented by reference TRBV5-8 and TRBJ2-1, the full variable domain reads EAGVTQSPTHLIKTRGQQATLRCSPISGHTSVYWYQQALGLGLQFLLWYDEGEERNRGNFPPRFSGRQFPNYSSELNVNALELEDSALYLCASILFEQFFGPGTRLTVL.